This is a list of T cell receptor beta chains from one sample in a study of blood T cell repertoires in COVID-19. The protocol was immunoSEQ multiplex PCR, while the TCRdb copy is restricted to in-frame clones and leaves out a portion. Of about 180,000 clones listed, roughly 83% are singletons. Sequencing was carried out using peripheral blood. These TCRs come from a human donor in a cohort sampled during active COVID-19. The conserved cysteine and the conserved F or W are not part of the CDR3 here.

v_call cdr3_length cdr3_aa
TRBV4-3 17 ASSQDPGLADLAKNIQY
TRBV7-2 14 ASSFLSPGRGETQY
TRBV6-5 11 ASWGDFAYEQY
TRBV12-3/TRBV12-4 11 ASRPTPYNEQF
TRBV4-3 14 ASSQGTGSNGNTIY
TRBV9 15 ASSVGARDGANYGYT
TRBV9 15 ASSVGDSPYSNQPQH
TRBV23-1 12 ASSQRDTLREQY
TRBV6-6 14 ASSRRTGGGYNEQF
TRBV9 13 ASSPSSGAYNEQF
TRBV27 13 ASSLFGTDTYEQY
TRBV19 14 ASSIADGQGFTEAF
TRBV21-1 10 ASSGGEETQY
TRBV6-5 13 ASSYLDRGPYEQY
TRBV7-9 11 ASTNTNTGELF